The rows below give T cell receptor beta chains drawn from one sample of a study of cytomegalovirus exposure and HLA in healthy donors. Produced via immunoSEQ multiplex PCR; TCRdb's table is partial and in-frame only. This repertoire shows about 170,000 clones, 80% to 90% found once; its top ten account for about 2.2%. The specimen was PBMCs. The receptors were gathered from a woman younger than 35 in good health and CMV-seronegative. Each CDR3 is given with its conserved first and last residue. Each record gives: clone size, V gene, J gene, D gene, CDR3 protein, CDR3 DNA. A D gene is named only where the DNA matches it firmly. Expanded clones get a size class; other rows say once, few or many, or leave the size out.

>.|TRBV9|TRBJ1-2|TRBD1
CASSREGASRDGYTF
TGTGCCAGCAGCCGGGAGGGGGCCTCAAGGGATGGCTACACCTTC
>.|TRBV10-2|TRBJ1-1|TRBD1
CASSDRGETEAFF
TGCGCCAGCAGTGACAGGGGGGAGACTGAAGCTTTCTTT
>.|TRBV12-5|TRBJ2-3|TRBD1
CASGLRGQGTSTDTQYF
TGTGCTAGTGGTTTACGAGGACAGGGAACTAGCACAGATACGCAGTATTTT
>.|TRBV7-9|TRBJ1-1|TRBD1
CASSSPSTGRLVNTEAFF
TGTGCCAGCAGTTCTCCCTCGACAGGGAGGCTGGTGAACACTGAAGCTTTCTTT
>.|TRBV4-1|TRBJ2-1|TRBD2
CASSRSSRGGLNNEQFF
TGCGCCAGCAGCCGCTCCTCCCGGGGGGGTTTAAACAATGAGCAGTTCTTC
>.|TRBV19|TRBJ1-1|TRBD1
CASSLLGQGRNTEAFF
TGTGCCAGTAGTCTCCTCGGACAGGGTAGGAACACTGAAGCTTTCTTT
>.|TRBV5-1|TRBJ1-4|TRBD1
CASSLGGTVLTNEKLFF
TGCGCCAGCAGCTTGGGAGGGACAGTCTTAACTAATGAAAAACTGTTTTTT
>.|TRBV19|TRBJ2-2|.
CASSLRFTGELFF
TGTGCCAGTAGTCTACGGTTTACCGGGGAGCTGTTTTTT
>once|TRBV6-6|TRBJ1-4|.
CASTPSRGGIEKLFF
TGTGCCAGCACCCCCAGCCGGGGGGGTATCGAAAAACTGTTTTTT
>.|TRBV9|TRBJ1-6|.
CASSVAPDGDRPLHF
TGTGCCAGCAGCGTAGCCCCGGACGGGGATCGGCCCCTCCACTTT
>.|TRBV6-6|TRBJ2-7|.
CASTTGAYEQYF
TGTGCCAGCACTACGGGGGCCTACGAGCAGTACTTC
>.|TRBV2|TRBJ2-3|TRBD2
CASTGRGGASRTQYF
TGTGCCAGCACAGGGCGGGGGGGCGCATCGCGGACGCAGTATTTT
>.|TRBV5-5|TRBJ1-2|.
CASNDWTVYGYTF
TGTGCCAGCAACGACTGGACTGTCTATGGCTACACCTTC
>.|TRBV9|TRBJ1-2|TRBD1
CASSPRDRGFLVTF
TGTGCCAGCAGCCCCCGGGACAGGGGATTTCTCGTCACCTTC
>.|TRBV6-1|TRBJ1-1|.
CASRPKSSVAFF
TGTGCCAGCAGGCCGAAGAGCAGCGTGGCTTTCTTT
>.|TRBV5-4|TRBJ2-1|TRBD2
CASSSRVLAGASYNEQFF
TGTGCCAGCAGCTCCCGTGTACTAGCGGGGGCCTCCTACAATGAGCAGTTCTTC
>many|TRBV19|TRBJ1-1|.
CASSRQGTEAFF
TGTGCCAGTAGTAGGCAGGGTACTGAAGCTTTCTTT
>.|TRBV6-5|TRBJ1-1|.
CASSPTGTEAFF
TGTGCCAGCAGTCCAACAGGGACTGAAGCTTTCTTT
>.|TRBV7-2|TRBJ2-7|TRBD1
CASSFGDRGRREQYF
TGTGCCAGCAGCTTTGGAGACAGGGGACGGCGCGAGCAGTACTTC
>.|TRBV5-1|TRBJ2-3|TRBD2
CASRKATSGGQDTQYF
TGCGCCAGCAGGAAGGCGACTAGCGGGGGCCAGGATACGCAGTATTTT
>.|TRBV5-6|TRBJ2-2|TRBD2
CASSLVGGGTGELFF
TGTGCCAGCAGCTTGGTTGGCGGGGGGACCGGGGAGCTGTTTTTT
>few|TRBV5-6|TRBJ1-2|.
CASSLAARLSYGYTF
TGTGCCAGCAGCTTGGCCGCCAGGCTCTCTTATGGCTACACCTTC
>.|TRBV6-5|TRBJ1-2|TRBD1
CASRAGGAYNGYTF
TGTGCCAGCAGAGCAGGGGGCGCGTATAATGGCTACACCTTC
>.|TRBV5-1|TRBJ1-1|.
CASSLAGLASSTEAFF
TGCGCCAGCAGCTTGGCCGGTCTCGCGTCGAGCACTGAAGCTTTCTTT
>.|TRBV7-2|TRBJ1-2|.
CASSLDRDYGYTF
TGTGCCAGCAGCTTAGACAGGGACTATGGCTACACCTTC
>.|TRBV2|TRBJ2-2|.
CASNPLAHSGGELFF
TGTGCCAGCAACCCCCTGGCTCATTCCGGGGGGGAGCTGTTTTTT
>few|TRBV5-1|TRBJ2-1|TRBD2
CASSLAAPTSGLHNEQFF
TGCGCCAGCAGCTTGGCCGCCCCAACTAGCGGGCTCCACAATGAGCAGTTCTTC
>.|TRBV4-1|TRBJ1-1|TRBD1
CASSQEDRGSMNTEAFF
TGCGCCAGCAGCCAAGAGGACAGGGGGTCCATGAACACTGAAGCTTTCTTT
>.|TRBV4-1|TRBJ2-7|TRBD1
CASNSPGQSRYEQYF
TGCGCCAGCAACTCCCCGGGACAGTCGAGGTACGAGCAGTACTTC
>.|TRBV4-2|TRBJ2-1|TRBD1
CASSSGTVANEQFF
TGTGCCAGCAGCTCCGGGACAGTGGCCAATGAGCAGTTCTTC
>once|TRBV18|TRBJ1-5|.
CASSPTSGNSNQPQHF
TGTGCCAGCTCACCTACATCAGGAAATAGCAATCAGCCCCAGCATTTT
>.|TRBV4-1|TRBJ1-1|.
CASSQATPRVTEAFF
TGCGCCAGCAGCCAAGCAACCCCCCGGGTGACTGAAGCTTTCTTT
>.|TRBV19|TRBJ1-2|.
CASSAYSLDLLNYGYTF
TGTGCCAGTAGTGCCTACAGTTTAGATTTACTTAACTATGGCTACACCTTC